These 19 T cell receptor beta chains were all obtained from the same sample, sequenced in a study of beta chain features in type 1 diabetes. General study points: TCRB CDR3s from Type 1 diabetes patients were moderately but significantly shorter in all four CD4+ subsets.

The antigens these receptors bind are not known. All of the isolated RNA was reverse transcribed, so expressed TCRB transcripts were sequenced. The table came from immunoSEQ multiplex PCR; TCRdb's copy has only in-frame clones and leaves some out. The table lists more than 250,000 clones, 15% of them singletons. Sequences were obtained from naive CD4+ T cells from blood. The receptor set was obtained from a man aged 18 to 30 with type 1 diabetes.

The chain employs TRBV7-9 and TRBJ2-3, with D perhaps matching TRBD1 (5 bases). The germline V gene has CDR1 SEHNR and CDR2 FQNEAQ (reference sequence). With 4 bases removed from V and 3 bases from J, the gap between germline ends came to 17 bases. This CDR3 is built from 16 residues. In nucleotides, the CDR3 is TGTGCCAGCAGCTCAGGGTATTCGGGTGATACAGATACGCAGTATTTT. Translated, it gives CASSSGYSGDTDTQYF. Filled out from reference TRBV7-9 and TRBJ2-3, the complete variable domain reads DTGVSQNPRHKITKRGQNVTFRCDPISEHNRLYWYRQTLGQGPEFLTYFQNEAQLEKSRLLSDRFSAERPKGSFSTLEIQRTEQGDSAMYLCASSSGYSGDTDTQYFGPGTRLTVL.

This clone has only a few counts. The chain combines TRBV7-2 with TRBJ2-4, with 10 bases that match TRBD2. The CDR3 has 15 amino acids. Per the germline V gene, CDR1 is SGHTA and CDR2 is FQGNSA. With V trimmed by 5 bases and J by 7 bases, 8 bases remained unmatched. CDR3 sequence: CASSVELAGLNIQYF. In DNA, the CDR3 is TGTGCCAGCAGCGTGGAACTAGCGGGGTTGAACATTCAGTACTTC.

This clone was picked up a small number of times. The V gene is TRBV5-1, the J gene TRBJ2-1, with D uncertain. This CDR3 spans 16 amino acids. Trimming cost V 0 bases and J 0 bases, with 10 bases left between them. The germline V gene has CDR1 SGHRS and CDR2 YFSETQ. CDR3 region: CASSLAPGFSYNEQFF. The CDR3 nucleotides read TGCGCCAGCAGCTTGGCCCCGGGTTTCTCCTACAATGAGCAGTTCTTC.

The chain couples TRBV30 to TRBJ1-3; D is unclear. Trimming shortened V by 1 base and J by 8 bases, and 12 bases separated the two germline ends. The CDR3 covers 13 residues. Germline assignment: CDR1 GTSNPN and CDR2 SVGIG (reference sequence). CDR3: CAWSGQIQDTIYF. The DNA of the CDR3 is TGTGCCTGGAGTGGGCAGATTCAAGACACCATATATTTT.

In its sample, this clone was seen a few times. The rearrangement links TRBV6-5 to TRBJ1-1, with D uncertain. The CDR3 extends over 15 amino acids. Trimming stripped 4 bases from V and 6 bases from J, with 18 bases between. Germline V CDR1 and CDR2: MNHEY, SVGAGI. The CDR3 sequence: CASSFNQRAPSEAFF. In DNA, the CDR3 is TGTGCCAGCAGTTTTAATCAGCGGGCCCCCTCTGAAGCTTTCTTT.

This clone was seen a handful of times. CDR3 amino acids: CASSQQGINTEAFF. The CDR3 DNA reads TGTGCCAGCAGCCAACAGGGGATAAACACTGAAGCTTTCTTT. This sequence joins TRBV5-4 and TRBJ1-1; TRBD1 matches at 7 bases. The germline V gene encodes CDR1 SGHNT and CDR2 YYREEE (reference sequence). With 4 bases clipped from V and 2 bases from J, the junction kept 5 bases outside the gene matches. The CDR3 is made up of 14 amino acids.

The chain joins TRBV10-3 to TRBJ2-3, with 9 bases that match TRBD2. V shed 10 bases and J 6 bases; nucleotides not matched to a gene: 11. The CDR3 consists of 14 residues. CDR1 and CDR2 from the germline V gene are ENHRY and SYGVKD. This CDR3 reads CATKNLAGEDTQYF. As DNA, the CDR3 is TGTGCCACGAAGAATTTAGCGGGAGAGGATACGCAGTATTTT.

In this sample, this clone turned up a few times. V gene TRBV28 combines with J gene TRBJ2-1; a weak D match, TRBD2 (6 bases). V was pared by 6 bases and J by 10 bases, with 13 bases between. CDR1 is MDHEN and CDR2 is SYDVKM in the germline V gene. This CDR3 region has 12 residues. The CDR3 spells CASSTVLAEQFF. Here the CDR3 DNA reads TGTGCCAGCAGCACAGTGCTAGCGGAGCAGTTCTTC.

The rearrangement joins TRBV6-5 to TRBJ1-5, with D possibly matching TRBD1 (6 bases). The CDR3 length is 13 residues. With 9 bases removed from V and 5 bases from J, the gap between germline ends came to 14 bases. Germline-derived CDR1 and CDR2 are MNHEY and SVGAGI. CDR3 residues: CASTTGFDQPQHF. The CDR3 coding sequence is TGTGCCAGTACTACAGGGTTTGATCAGCCCCAGCATTTT.

The V call is TRBV5-4, the J call TRBJ2-7; D might be TRBD2 (6 bases). Germline V gene sequence: CDR1 SGHNT, CDR2 YYREEE (reference sequence). The CDR3 extends over 15 amino acids. Trimming shortened V by 2 bases and J by 3 bases, and 15 bases separated the two germline ends. The CDR3 nucleotides are TGTGCCAGCAGCTTATTAACCGGGAGTATCTACGAGCAGTACTTC. This translates into CASSLLTGSIYEQYF. Full variable domain (rest looked up from reference TRBV5-4 and TRBJ2-7): ETGVTQSPTHLIKTRGQQVTLRCSSQSGHNTVSWYQQALGQGPQFIFQYYREEENGRGNFPPRFSGLQFPNYSSELNVNALELDDSALYLCASSLLTGSIYEQYFGPGTRLTVT.

This chain uses TRBV19 with TRBJ2-7, with 8 bases identical to TRBD1. Trimming removed 1 base from V and 3 bases from J; junction bases left unmatched: 5. Germline V gene data show CDR1 as LNHDA and CDR2 as SQIVND (reference sequence). The CDR3 loop spans 15 amino acids. CDR3 residues: CASSIAGQVGYEQYF. The CDR3 nucleotides are TGTGCCAGTAGTATAGCGGGACAGGTCGGCTACGAGCAGTACTTC.

This rearrangement joins TRBV5-1 to TRBJ2-1, with D possibly TRBD2 on 6 matching bases. The CDR3 extends over 14 amino acids. V lost 5 bases and J lost 5, with 14 bases in between. Germline assignment: CDR1 SGHRS and CDR2 YFSETQ. Here the CDR3 DNA reads TGCGCCAGCAGTCCGAGGACTACCCACAATGAGCAGTTCTTC. Translating it yields CASSPRTTHNEQFF. The full variable domain, completed using reference TRBV5-1 and TRBJ2-1, is KAGVTQTPRYLIKTRGQQVTLSCSPISGHRSVSWYQQTPGQGLQFLFEYFSETQRNKGNFPGRFSGRQFSNSRSEMNVSTLELGDSALYLCASSPRTTHNEQFFGPGTRLTVL.

The sample holds a few counts of this clone. V usage is TRBV5-1 and J usage is TRBJ2-3; D gene ambiguous. V lost 2 bases and J lost 3, with 4 bases in between. Germline loops: CDR1 SGHRS, CDR2 YFSETQ. This CDR3 has 12 residues. CDR3 bases: TGCGCCAGCAGCTTCTTTACAGATACGCAGTATTTT. Translated: CASSFFTDTQYF.

This chain links TRBV28 with TRBJ1-2, with TRBD1 matching 8 bases. CDR1 is MDHEN, CDR2 SYDVKM, per germline. J gave up 1 base and V 6 bases, and 10 bases lay outside the gene matches. The CDR3 length is 16 residues. CDR3 DNA: TGTGCCAGCAGACCTCGCAGACAGGGGCATAACTATGGCTACACCTTC. Its protein is CASRPRRQGHNYGYTF.

The chain has TRBV6-5 and TRBJ1-2, with D unclear. The CDR3 is 14 residues long. CDR1 and CDR2 from the germline V gene are MNHEY and SVGAGI. V lost 2 bases and J lost 4, with 11 bases in between. The CDR3: CASSYRREAYGYTF. DNA for the CDR3: TGTGCCAGCAGTTACCGTCGGGAGGCCTATGGCTACACCTTC.

The chain combines TRBV30 with TRBJ1-1; the match to TRBD1 covers 9 bases. Germline V lookup: CDR1 GTSNPN, CDR2 SVGIG (reference sequence). CDR3 length: 13 amino acids. Trimming removed 5 bases from V and 11 bases from J; junction bases left unmatched: 12. The CDR3 spells CAWEGQGLGRAFF. CDR3 DNA sequence: TGTGCCTGGGAGGGACAGGGCCTAGGGAGGGCTTTCTTT.

This clone was found a few times. The chain employs TRBV7-8 and TRBJ1-5, with 7 bases aligning to TRBD1. The CDR3 spans 16 residues. Germline CDR1 is SGHVS and CDR2 is FQNEAQ. The V segment lost 1 base and the J segment 3 bases; nucleotides outside the gene matches: 6. The CDR3 spells CASSLVTGAPNQPQHF. The CDR3, as DNA: TGTGCCAGCAGCTTAGTAACAGGGGCCCCCAATCAGCCCCAGCATTTT. The whole variable domain, filled in from reference TRBV7-8 and TRBJ1-5, reads GAGVSQSPRYKVAKRGQDVALRCDPISGHVSLFWYQQALGQGPEFLTYFQNEAQLDKSGLPSDRFFAERPEGSVSTLKIQRTQQEDSAVYLCASSLVTGAPNQPQHFGDGTRLSIL.

This clone occurred a few times. The rearrangement links TRBV5-4 to TRBJ2-5; no clear D. This CDR3 has 12 amino acids. V was trimmed by 6 bases and J by 4 bases, leaving 10 bases between them. In germline, CDR1 is SGHNT, CDR2 YYREEE (reference sequence). The CDR3 coding sequence is TGTGCCAGCACCACGAACGGAGAGACCCAGTACTTC. It translates to CASTTNGETQYF.

The chain is built from TRBV2 and TRBJ2-7; the match to TRBD1 covers 9 bases. Germline CDR1 is SNHLY and CDR2 is FYNNEI. V was clipped by 6 bases and J by 6 bases; unmatched bases: 9. The CDR3 covers 14 residues. CDR3 coding DNA: TGTGCCAGCAGAGCCGGGACAGGGCGGTCCGAGCAGTACTTC. Translating it yields CASRAGTGRSEQYF.